A selection of T cell receptor beta chains follows, all from one sample in a study of cytomegalovirus exposure and HLA in healthy donors. Profiling relied on immunoSEQ multiplex PCR, and the TCRdb table lists in-frame clones only, not all of them. The sample lists approximately 150,000 clones; about four fifths were seen once. The sequencing input was PBMCs. The source of these receptors is a woman between 45 and 65 years old in good health and CMV-seronegative. CDR3s include the opening cysteine and the closing phenylalanine or tryptophan. D genes are given only for firm matches. Not every row has a clone size; where given, it reads once, few, many or a size class.

j_gene,abundance,v_gene,d_gene,CDR3nt,CDR3aa
TRBJ1-1,few,TRBV19,TRBD1,TGTGCCAGTAGTCCGGGACAGATTAACACTGAAGCTTTCTTT,CASSPGQINTEAFF
TRBJ2-3,once,TRBV11-2,TRBD2,TGTGCCAGCAGCTTAGAAGTGGGACTAGCGGGGGGGCCGGCAGATACGCAGTATTTT,CASSLEVGLAGGPADTQYF
TRBJ2-7,once,TRBV14,NA,TGTGCCAGCAGCCGGGGGGGGGCGCGGGAGCAGTACTTC,CASSRGGAREQYF
TRBJ2-5,NA,TRBV7-2,TRBD1,TGTGCCAGCAGCTGCACAGGGGGGCAAGAGACCCAGTACTTC,CASSCTGGQETQYF
TRBJ2-1,few,TRBV2,TRBD2,TGTGCCAGCAGTTCAAGACTAGCGGGAAACAATGAGCAGTTCTTC,CASSSRLAGNNEQFF
TRBJ2-1,NA,TRBV9,NA,TGTGCCAGTCGGAGGGGTGGTCGCGACAATGAGCAGTTCTTC,CASRRGGRDNEQFF
TRBJ2-5,NA,TRBV28,TRBD1,TGTGCCAGCAGTTGGGACAGGGCGGGAGAGACCCAGTACTTC,CASSWDRAGETQYF
TRBJ2-6,NA,TRBV6-1,TRBD1,TGTGCCAGCAGTGCGTGGGGACAGGGAGCCTCTGGGGCCAACGTCCTGACTTTC,CASSAWGQGASGANVLTF
TRBJ2-2,NA,TRBV6-1,NA,TGTGCCAGCAGTGAACTCGGGGAGCTGTTTTTT,CASSELGELFF
TRBJ1-1,NA,TRBV6-5,NA,TGTGCCAGCAGACGGGGGAACACTGAAGCTTTCTTT,CASRRGNTEAFF
TRBJ1-6,NA,TRBV19,TRBD1,TGTGCCAGTGCCGGGACAGCGTCTTCACCCCTCCACTTT,CASAGTASSPLHF
TRBJ2-6,NA,TRBV4-1,TRBD1,TGCGCCAGCAGCAAAGGACAGGGTAGTGGGGCCAACGTCCTGACTTTC,CASSKGQGSGANVLTF
TRBJ2-3,NA,TRBV30,TRBD2,TGTGCCTGGGTCCGGGGAGGGACGCAGTATTTT,CAWVRGGTQYF
TRBJ1-1,NA,TRBV11-2,NA,TGTGCCAGCAGCCCCACGAGAGGGAACACTGAAGCTTTCTTT,CASSPTRGNTEAFF
TRBJ1-5,NA,TRBV15,NA,TGTGCCACCAGGGGACTGGCTAACAATCAGCCCCAGCATTTT,CATRGLANNQPQHF
TRBJ2-7,NA,TRBV7-2,NA,TGTGCCAGCAGGGGGGCCCGCTCCGAGCAGTACTTC,CASRGARSEQYF
TRBJ1-5,NA,TRBV28,TRBD1,TGTGCCAGCAGTCTCCGGACAGGGTGGCAGCCCCAGCATTTT,CASSLRTGWQPQHF
TRBJ2-3,NA,TRBV29-1,NA,TGCAGCGCCCAAGAGGGGGGGCGCACAGATACGCAGTATTTT,CSAQEGGRTDTQYF
TRBJ2-4,NA,TRBV7-6,TRBD2,TGCGCCAGCAGCTCCCGCCTCGGACTAGCAGATATAGCCAAAAACATTCAGTACTTC,CASSSRLGLADIAKNIQYF